The 5 T cell receptor beta chains below were found in one sample sequenced in a study of low-dose radiotherapy and immunotherapy resistance in tumors (dated by TCRdb to the early 2020s). These reads were obtained on an Illumina HiSeq 2500. Superscript III and a set of TRAV- and TRBV-specific primers were used to synthesize first-strand cDNA, so that both TCRalpha and TCRbeta chains were covered. An approximately 18-cycle PCR with Phusion amplified the TCRs, pairing a constant-region primer with the adapter that was attached to the V primers. The public reads were reprocessed in TCRdb via fastp at Q25 and MiXCR, keeping in-frame beta chains. Identical CDR3 proteins give one entry, which carries the most common genes and DNA. The sample profile shows roughly 100,000 distinct CDR3 sequences; roughly 20% of them were found once. In total, the top ten clones hold roughly 3.9% of the sample. The time point label corresponds to: after trial treatment. The treatment or condition label, read with the paper, signifies: LDRT plus nivolumab, ipilimumab, low-dose cyclophosphamide and aspirin (RACIN trial).

The sample here was PBMCs, taken after low-dose radiotherapy plus immunotherapy. Receptor source: a male donor with prostate cancer.

The chain carries TRBV7-9 and TRBJ2-3; 9 bases align to TRBD2. This CDR3 comprises 16 residues. The germline gives CDR1 SEHNR, CDR2 FQNEAQ (reference sequence). Losses at the gene ends were 4 bases for V and 5 bases for J; bases not matched to a gene: 10. This CDR3 reads CASSYGLAGAGDTQYF. The CDR3 region has the DNA TGTGCCAGCAGCTACGGGTTAGCGGGGGCGGGAGATACGCAGTATTTT.

This clonotype was recorded at least ten times. The gene calls are TRBV5-1 and TRBJ1-1; 9 nucleotides agree with TRBD1. Germline loops: CDR1 SGHRS, CDR2 YFSETQ. V gave up 4 bases and J gave up 11 bases; unmatched junction bases: 21. The CDR3 contains 17 residues. The CDR3 reads CASSRGDLGTGILTAFF. Written as DNA, the CDR3 is TGCGCCAGCAGCAGGGGGGACCTCGGGACAGGGATACTAACGGCTTTCTTT.

This clonotype was observed at least ten times. The chain combines TRBV13 with TRBJ2-2, with no clear D. This CDR3 comprises 14 residues. V lost 1 base and J 8 bases, leaving 11 bases between the germline ends. Germline CDR1 and CDR2: PRHDT and FYEKMQ (reference sequence). Here the CDR3 reads CASSLEAIRGELFF. The CDR3 DNA follows: TGTGCCAGCAGCTTAGAAGCGATCAGAGGGGAGCTGTTTTTT.

Many counts were recorded for this clonotype. The chain joins TRBV20-1 to TRBJ2-1, with 7 positions matching TRBD1. Trimming removed 6 bases from V and 6 bases from J; junction bases left unmatched: 17. Germline CDR1 reads DFQATT; CDR2 reads SNEGSKA (reference sequence). CDR3 length: 16 amino acids. The CDR3 nucleotides are TGCAGTGCCCCACCTGCGGACAGGCCGACAGGCAATGAGCAGTTCTTC. It translates to CSAPPADRPTGNEQFF.

The V gene is TRBV4-1, the J gene TRBJ2-7, with D unresolved. Germline CDR1 reads MGHRA; CDR2 reads YSYEKL. V was shortened by 0 bases and J by 6 bases, with 12 bases between the two germline ends. The CDR3 sequence is 14 residues long. The CDR3 here is CASSQDRSTVEQYF. The DNA for the CDR3 is TGCGCCAGCAGCCAAGATCGGAGTACGGTCGAGCAGTACTTC.